This T cell receptor (beta chain) was identified in a study of monozygotic twins with inflammatory bowel disease. Reprocessing the 5' RACE reads, TCRdb reports a single entry for every CDR3 protein and omits DNA. Its table lists 300,000 to 400,000 distinct CDR3 sequences. The study's findings and limits: A reduction in TCRbeta diversity (inverse Simpson) was seen in IBD patients relative to healthy co-twins. There was no way to distinguish the different T cell subtypes. Healthy twins shared more clonotypes with others than IBD patients, most markedly active ones.

A remark on this clonotype: Its antigen is unknown.

The receptor was isolated from a human donor with ulcerative colitis or Crohn's disease, or a healthy co-twin of an affected twin (not recorded which). The specimen was blood.

The CDR3 sequence: CASSFTGGYAGANVLTF. V gene TRBV28 combines with J gene TRBJ2-6; without DNA, the TCRdb call of TRBD1 cannot be checked. CDR1 is MDHEN, CDR2 SYDVKM, per germline. The CDR3 runs 17 residues.